Described below is a single TCR beta chain sequence and its context. What it binds is not known. This specimen comes from a study of response to subunit inactivated influenza vaccine. Study results and limitations: It was suggested by the authors that few new T cells are recruited by each seasonal influenza vaccination.

In germline, CDR1 is MNHNY, CDR2 SVGAGI (reference sequence). Trimming shortened V by 5 bases and J by 0 bases, and 5 bases separated the two germline ends. The CDR3 has 13 amino acids. TCRdb reprocessed the RT-PCR reads with MiXCR, giving one entry per CDR3 protein. The table shows about 650,000 distinct CDR3 sequences, with approximately 14% occurring only once. This specimen consisted of PBMCs from blood, obtained roughly 13 days after vaccination. This chain links TRBV6-6 with TRBJ1-3; D gene ambiguous. The clonotype was recovered from a man aged 45-60 years who received an inactivated influenza vaccine. The CDR3 nucleotides read TGTGCCAGCAGTGTCCCCTCTGGAAACACCATATATTTT. Translated: CASSVPSGNTIYF.